This TCR beta chain was sequenced in a study of T cell repertoires in cytomegalovirus infection. Findings of the study overall: Public TCR beta family frequency separated CMV-and-HLA carriers, including in an independent cohort. Predominance within the ex vivo response was attributable to HLA-C-restricted CMV-specific TCR beta clonotypes.

Germline CDR1 and CDR2: SGHVS and FNYEAQ. V shed 2 bases, J shed 4 bases, and the junction held 4 bases outside the gene matches. The CDR3 runs to 16 residues. Notes on this clonotype: Its specificity is not known.

TCRdb ran MiXCR on the reads and lists one entry per CDR3 protein. Among roughly 500,000 distinct CDR3 sequences listed, 30% to 40% were seen once. Sequences were derived from cultured PBMCs, sampled from culture after CMV antigen stimulation. This TCR was recovered from a human donor in good health (CMV status not recorded). Some clones in this sample may be carry-over from other donors' samples. V is TRBV7-6 and J is TRBJ2-2, with 10 bases that match TRBD1. This CDR3 is CASSLTGTGVTGELFF. Written as DNA, the CDR3 is TGTGCCAGCAGCTTAACTGGGACAGGGGTCACCGGGGAGCTGTTTTTT.